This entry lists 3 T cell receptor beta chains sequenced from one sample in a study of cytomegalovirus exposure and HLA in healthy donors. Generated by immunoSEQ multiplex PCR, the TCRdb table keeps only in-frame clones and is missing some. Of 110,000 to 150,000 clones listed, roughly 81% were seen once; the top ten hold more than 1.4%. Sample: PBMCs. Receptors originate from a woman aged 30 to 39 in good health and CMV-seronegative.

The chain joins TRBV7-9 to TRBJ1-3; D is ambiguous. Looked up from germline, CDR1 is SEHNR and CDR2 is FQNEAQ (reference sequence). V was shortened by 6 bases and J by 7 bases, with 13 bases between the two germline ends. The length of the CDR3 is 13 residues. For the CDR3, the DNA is TGTGCCAGCAGGTCACCGGCCGGGAACACCATATATTTT. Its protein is CASRSPAGNTIYF.

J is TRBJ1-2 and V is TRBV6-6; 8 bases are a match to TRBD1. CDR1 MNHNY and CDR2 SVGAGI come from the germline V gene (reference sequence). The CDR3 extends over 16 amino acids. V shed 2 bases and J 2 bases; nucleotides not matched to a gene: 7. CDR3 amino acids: CASSYPGQVSNYGYTF. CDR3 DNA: TGTGCCAGCAGTTACCCGGGACAGGTCTCAAACTATGGCTACACCTTC.

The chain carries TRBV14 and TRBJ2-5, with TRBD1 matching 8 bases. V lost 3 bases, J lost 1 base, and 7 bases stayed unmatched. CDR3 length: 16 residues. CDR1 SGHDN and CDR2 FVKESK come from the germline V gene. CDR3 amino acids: CASSHDRGRTQETQYF. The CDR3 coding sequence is TGTGCCAGCAGCCACGACAGGGGCCGGACCCAAGAGACCCAGTACTTC.